Each of the 31 T cell receptor beta chains below was sequenced from the same sample in a study of T cell repertoires in cytomegalovirus infection. TCRdb reanalysed the reads using MiXCR and keeps one entry per CDR3 protein. The table lists around 630,000 distinct CDR3 sequences, roughly a quarter of them singletons. The source material was CD8+ T cells from PBMCs. Every receptor here comes from a human donor in good health (CMV status not recorded). Some clones in this sample may be carry-over from other donors' samples.

This clonotype showed up many times. This chain joins TRBV7-8 and TRBJ2-1; 7 bases are shared with TRBD2. CDR1 is SGHVS and CDR2 is FQNEAQ in the germline V gene. V shed 3 bases and J 12 bases; nucleotides not matched to a gene: 5. The CDR3 is 12 residues long. CDR3 protein: CASSFRDYVQFF. The CDR3 nucleotides read TGTGCCAGCAGCTTCCGGGACTATGTGCAGTTCTTC.

The V call is TRBV28, the J call TRBJ1-5, with D tentatively TRBD1 (6 bases). Germline V gene sequence: CDR1 MDHEN, CDR2 SYDVKM. The CDR3 consists of 13 residues. V lost 6 bases, J lost 7 bases, and 13 bases lay in between. CDR3 amino acids: CASREGVGQPQHF. The CDR3 DNA sequence: TGTGCCAGCAGGGAGGGGGTGGGCCAGCCCCAGCATTTT.

This rearrangement joins TRBV7-9 to TRBJ2-1; 7 bases are a match to TRBD1. The germline gives CDR1 SEHNR, CDR2 FQNEAQ (reference sequence). This CDR3 has 16 amino acids. With 5 bases clipped from V and 0 bases from J, the junction kept 7 bases outside the gene matches. CDR3 in DNA: TGTGCCAGCAGCGCTTTACAGGGGTTCTCCTACAATGAGCAGTTCTTC. This codes for CASSALQGFSYNEQFF.

This clonotype was seen more than once but under ten times. The J gene is TRBJ2-5, the V gene TRBV12-3 or TRBV12-4; TRBD2 matches 7 bases. The CDR3 consists of 14 residues. J was trimmed by 1 base and V by 5 bases; bases with no gene match: 4. Here the CDR3 reads CASSGPSGQETQYF. The DNA of the CDR3 is TGTGCCAGCAGTGGCCCTAGCGGCCAAGAGACCCAGTACTTC.

With regard to this clonotype: The junction differs from germline at one of its ends, possibly a read error. The chain recombines TRBV28 with TRBJ2-1; weak D call: TRBD2 (6 bases). The CDR3 spans 14 residues. Germline values: CDR1 MDHEN, CDR2 SYDVKM. CDR3 region: CVSTVGLLGDEQFF. In DNA form, the CDR3 reads TGTGTCAGCACTGTGGGACTTCTCGGAGATGAGCAGTTCTTC.

V gene TRBV6-1 combines with J gene TRBJ1-2, with 7 bases lining up with TRBD1. The CDR3 runs 11 residues. V dropped 5 bases and J dropped 8; count of bases not matched to a gene: 2. From germline, CDR1 is MNHNS and CDR2 SASEGT. The DNA of the CDR3 is TGTGCCAGCAGTACGGGACAGGGCTACACCTTC. Amino acid sequence: CASSTGQGYTF.

The rearrangement links TRBV6-6 to TRBJ2-7; 8 nucleotides agree with TRBD1. The CDR3 is 13 residues long. V shed 10 bases, J shed 7 bases, and the junction held 12 bases outside the gene matches. The germline V gene has CDR1 MNHNY and CDR2 SVGAGI (reference sequence). CDR3 nucleotides: TGTGCCATCTCAGGGGGCGCTTTGGGGGAGCAGTACTTC. It translates to CAISGGALGEQYF.

This clonotype was seen a handful of times. V usage is TRBV12-3 or TRBV12-4 and J usage is TRBJ2-6; 9 bases line up with TRBD1. After removal of 6 bases from V and 0 bases from J, the junction contained 6 bases not matched to a gene. The CDR3 runs 17 residues. This CDR3 is CASRWTGAHSGANVLTF. CDR3 DNA: TGTGCCAGCAGGTGGACAGGGGCCCACTCTGGGGCCAACGTCCTGACTTTC.

This clonotype was detected many times. The J gene is TRBJ1-1, the V gene TRBV28; TRBD1 is a possible D gene (5 bases). Trimming pared 6 bases from V and 0 bases from J, leaving 11 bases between. The CDR3 has 14 residues. Germline CDR1 and CDR2: MDHEN and SYDVKM. Written as DNA, the CDR3 is TGTGCCAGCAGAGCGGCAGGGATGAACACTGAAGCTTTCTTT. Amino acids: CASRAAGMNTEAFF.

This clonotype was detected many times. The rearrangement joins TRBV4-1 to TRBJ2-3, with 10 bases that match TRBD2. The V gene end was trimmed by 5 bases and the J gene end by 3 bases; junction bases not matched to a gene: 8. Germline lookup yields CDR1 MGHRA and CDR2 YSYEKL. The CDR3 consists of 16 residues. The CDR3 reads CASSSLLAGVTDTQYF. The CDR3 nucleotides are TGCGCCAGCAGCTCCCTCCTAGCGGGGGTTACAGATACGCAGTATTTT.

There are many counts of this clonotype. The chain recombines TRBV20-1 with TRBJ1-2; D perhaps matches TRBD1 (5 bases). V was clipped by 1 base and J by 1 base, with 19 bases between them. CDR1 DFQATT and CDR2 SNEGSKA come from the germline V gene (reference sequence). The CDR3 runs to 17 residues. The DNA of the CDR3 is TGCAGTGCTAGAGCTCCCTCGCCGGGACCAATTAACTATGGCTACACCTTC. Amino acid sequence: CSARAPSPGPINYGYTF.

This clonotype was picked up many times. V usage is TRBV5-5 and J usage is TRBJ1-1, with unresolved D. Germline CDR1 and CDR2: SGHKS and YYEKEE (reference sequence). Trimming pared 0 bases from V and 2 bases from J, leaving 5 bases between. CDR3 size: 13 residues. CDR3 sequence (DNA): TGTGCCAGCAGCTTGGATATAAACACTGAAGCTTTCTTT. Translating it yields CASSLDINTEAFF.

This clonotype was observed once. This may be a read error, as it is one base from a much larger clone. The V call is TRBV28, the J call TRBJ1-1; D might be TRBD1 (5 bases). Germline V gene sequence: CDR1 MDHEN, CDR2 SYDVKM. The V and J ends lost 5 bases and 7 bases respectively, with 17 bases between them. The CDR3 runs to 14 residues. The CDR3 loop is CASSDSLGGIEAFF. The DNA for the CDR3 is TGTGCCAGCAGTGACAGCCTCGGGGGTATTGAAGCTTTCTTT.

This clonotype was detected only a few times. The genes are TRBV20-1 and TRBJ2-5; D unresolved. Looked up from germline, CDR1 is DFQATT and CDR2 is SNEGSKA (reference sequence). V lost 1 base to trimming and J lost 5 bases, with 11 bases between them. The CDR3 runs to 13 residues. CDR3 in amino acids: CSARGVGEETQYF. DNA for the CDR3: TGCAGTGCTAGAGGGGTCGGCGAGGAGACCCAGTACTTC.

A few counts support this clonotype. This rearrangement joins TRBV7-9 to TRBJ1-2; D remains unclear. The CDR3 has 14 residues. Trimming cost V 4 bases and J 3 bases, with 12 bases left between them. Germline loops: CDR1 SEHNR, CDR2 FQNEAQ (reference sequence). The CDR3, as DNA: TGTGCCAGCAGCTCCCTCCGGCGCGACTATGGCTACACCTTC. As protein: CASSSLRRDYGYTF. The variable domain in full, with the rest retrieved from reference TRBV7-9 and TRBJ1-2, is DTGVSQNPRHKITKRGQNVTFRCDPISEHNRLYWYRQTLGQGPEFLTYFQNEAQLEKSRLLSDRFSAERPKGSFSTLEIQRTEQGDSAMYLCASSSLRRDYGYTFGSGTRLTVV.

The chain employs TRBV14 and TRBJ2-5; 7 nucleotides line up with TRBD1. CDR3 size: 16 residues. Germline trimming cut 1 base from V and 0 bases from J; bases unmatched to any gene: 5. From germline, CDR1 is SGHDN and CDR2 FVKESK. CDR3: CASSQAGTAHQETQYF. Here the CDR3 DNA reads TGTGCCAGCAGCCAAGCTGGGACAGCGCACCAAGAGACCCAGTACTTC.

To note about this clonotype: A much larger clone differs by one base, so this may be a read error. The genes are TRBV7-9 and TRBJ2-3, with D possibly called TRBD1 or TRBD2 (5 bases each). CDR1 is SEHNR and CDR2 is FQNEAQ in the germline V gene (reference sequence). The germline V and J ends were trimmed by 4 bases and 2 bases, with 13 bases remaining between them. The CDR3 has 15 residues. CDR3 protein: CASSSGTMTTDTQYF. DNA for the CDR3: TGTGCCAGCAGCTCCGGGACGATGACCACAGATACGCAGTATTTT.

This clonotype was seen only a few times. This chain uses TRBV15 with TRBJ2-7, with 7 bases identical to TRBD2. This CDR3 comprises 14 residues. Germline V lookup: CDR1 LNHNV, CDR2 YYDKDF (reference sequence). V trimming: 1 base; J trimming: 0 bases; junction bases outside the gene matches: 0. As DNA, the CDR3 is TGTGCCACCAGCAGAGGCGGGAGCTCCTACGAGCAGTACGTC. Translating it yields CATSRGGSSYEQYV.

This clonotype was observed a few times. CDR3 DNA: TGTGCCAGCAGTTTTGTACCTTATGAAGCTTTCTTT. Its protein product is CASSFVPYEAFF. The J gene is TRBJ1-1, the V gene TRBV6-2 or TRBV6-3; no clear D. Germline CDR1 MNHEY, CDR2 SVGEGT. This CDR3 is 12 amino acids long. V shed 4 bases and J shed 7 bases, with 10 bases lying between them.

The chain links TRBV7-9 to TRBJ2-7; TRBD2 matches at 8 bases. Germline values: CDR1 SEHNR, CDR2 FQNEAQ (reference sequence). This CDR3 spans 18 amino acids. Trimming cost V 2 bases and J 0 bases; bases outside gene matches: 12. CDR3 in amino acids: CASSLLGAGGPDSYEQYF. CDR3 in DNA: TGTGCCAGCAGCTTATTAGGCGCGGGGGGACCCGACTCCTACGAGCAGTACTTC.

The CDR3 sequence is CSARQGLVDEAFF. Here the CDR3 DNA reads TGCAGTGCCCGGCAGGGGCTCGTGGATGAAGCTTTCTTT. The chain combines TRBV20-1 with TRBJ1-1, with D possibly being TRBD1 (6 bases). Germline CDR1 DFQATT, CDR2 SNEGSKA (reference sequence). The germline V and J ends were trimmed by 6 bases and 7 bases, with 18 bases remaining between them. This CDR3 region has 13 residues.

This clonotype came up a few times. The V call is TRBV29-1, the J call TRBJ2-7, with 10 bases matching TRBD1. This CDR3 has 14 amino acids. After removal of 7 bases from V and 2 bases from J, the junction contained 8 bases not matched to a gene. Germline CDR1 and CDR2: SQVTM and ANQGSEA. This CDR3 is CSAAGTGATYEQYF. In DNA, the CDR3 is TGCAGCGCCGCGGGGACAGGGGCGACCTACGAGCAGTACTTC.

This clonotype was seen at least ten times. V usage is TRBV12-3 or TRBV12-4 and J usage is TRBJ1-4, with D unclear. V lost 5 bases, J lost 0 bases, and 10 bases lay in between. The CDR3 runs to 15 residues. CDR3 sequence reads: CASSPYSATNEKLFF. The DNA of the CDR3 is TGTGCCAGCAGTCCCTACAGCGCAACTAATGAAAAACTGTTTTTT.

This clonotype was picked up many times. The V and J genes are TRBV7-8 and TRBJ1-5; 7 bases line up with TRBD1. Trimming took 6 bases from V and 0 from J; bases not matched to a gene: 2. The CDR3 is made up of 14 amino acids. From germline, CDR1 is SGHVS and CDR2 FQNEAQ. The CDR3 DNA follows: TGTGCCAGCAGTCACAGGGGTAGCAATCAGCCCCAGCATTTT. Translation gives CASSHRGSNQPQHF.

The chain carries TRBV14 and TRBJ2-1, with D perhaps matching TRBD2 (5 bases). The V gene lost 4 bases and the J gene lost 4 bases, with 17 bases spanning the gap. The CDR3 spans 16 residues. Germline V CDR1 and CDR2: SGHDN, FVKESK. This CDR3 reads CASSRNFQRNYNEQFF. The DNA of the CDR3 is TGTGCCAGCAGCCGAAATTTCCAGCGGAATTACAATGAGCAGTTCTTC. Full variable domain (remainder filled in from reference TRBV14 and TRBJ2-1): EAGVTQFPSHSVIEKGQTVTLRCDPISGHDNLYWYRRVMGKEIKFLLHFVKESKQDESGMPNNRFLAERTGGTYSTLKVQPAELEDSGVYFCASSRNFQRNYNEQFFGPGTRLTVL.

This clonotype was counted at least ten times. The chain has TRBV11-2 and TRBJ2-1, with 11 bases lining up with TRBD2. This CDR3 is built from 17 residues. The ends lost 0 bases at V and 4 bases at J; junction bases unmatched: 5. Germline V gene sequence: CDR1 SGHAT, CDR2 FQNNGV. The CDR3 here is CASSLDASGGLYNEQFF. CDR3 bases: TGTGCCAGCAGCTTAGATGCTAGCGGGGGGCTTTACAATGAGCAGTTCTTC.

This clonotype has a count of ten or more. The chain recombines TRBV14 with TRBJ1-5, with D uncertain. This CDR3 spans 12 amino acids. V was pared by 3 bases and J by 2 bases, with 2 bases between. Germline V lookup: CDR1 SGHDN, CDR2 FVKESK. The CDR3 spells CASSQGNQPQHF. For the CDR3, the DNA is TGTGCCAGCAGCCAGGGCAATCAGCCCCAGCATTTT.

The genes are TRBV7-6 and TRBJ2-7; 7 bases map to TRBD2. V trimming: 0 bases; J trimming: 3 bases; junction bases outside the gene matches: 5. Germline V gives CDR1 SGHVS, CDR2 FNYEAQ. This CDR3 contains 15 residues. The CDR3 spells CASSLAAGENYEQYF. The CDR3 nucleotides read TGTGCCAGCAGCTTAGCGGCGGGGGAAAACTACGAGCAGTACTTC.

The chain employs TRBV4-1 and TRBJ2-5; the D is unclear. Germline V gene data show CDR1 as MGHRA and CDR2 as YSYEKL. V was shortened by 4 bases and J by 9 bases, with 15 bases between the two germline ends. The CDR3 is made up of 13 amino acids. As DNA, the CDR3 is TGCGCCAGCAGCCTCGGATTTTCGGCGGCCCAGTACTTC. This gives the protein CASSLGFSAAQYF.

The CDR3 DNA reads TGTGCCAGCAGCGCCGCGGAGGACAGGGGACCCTACGAGCAGTACTTC. It specifies CASSAAEDRGPYEQYF. V is TRBV11-1 and J is TRBJ2-7; 9 positions agree with TRBD1. Germline assignment: CDR1 SGHAT and CDR2 FQDESV (reference sequence). The CDR3 covers 16 residues. Germline trimming cut 5 bases from V and 2 bases from J; bases unmatched to any gene: 10.

The V call is TRBV10-3, the J call TRBJ2-1, with 10 bases matching TRBD2. The CDR3 loop spans 14 amino acids. J gave up 4 bases and V 4 bases, and 1 base lay outside the gene matches. Germline CDR1 reads ENHRY; CDR2 reads SYGVKD. CDR3 sequence (DNA): TGTGCCATCAGTGTTAGCGGGGGGTACAATGAGCAGTTCTTC. Translation: CAISVSGGYNEQFF.